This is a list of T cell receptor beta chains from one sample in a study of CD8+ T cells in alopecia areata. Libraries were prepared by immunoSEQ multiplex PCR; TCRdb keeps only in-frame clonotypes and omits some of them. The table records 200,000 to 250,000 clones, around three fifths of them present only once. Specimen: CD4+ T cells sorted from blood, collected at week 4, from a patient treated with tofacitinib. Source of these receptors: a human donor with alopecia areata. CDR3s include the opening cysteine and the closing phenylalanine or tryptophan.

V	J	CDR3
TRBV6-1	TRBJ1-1	CASSTTGGNTEAFF
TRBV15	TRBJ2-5	CATSKYQETQYF
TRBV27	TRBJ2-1	CASREPWQTHNEQFF
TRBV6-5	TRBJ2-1	CASSFTGGPYNEQFF
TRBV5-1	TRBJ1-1	CASSLGTENMNTEAFF
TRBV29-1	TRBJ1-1	CSVDRFQGMNTEAFF
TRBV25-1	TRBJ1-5	CASSVTPNQPQHF
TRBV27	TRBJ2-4	CASSSRDTGDIQYF
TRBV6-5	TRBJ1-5	CASTPRTGDQPQHF
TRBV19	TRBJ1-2	CASSRTTGLGHGYTF
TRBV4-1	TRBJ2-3	CASSQVPDSITDTQYF
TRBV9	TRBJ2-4	CASSGPYRGGKNIQYF
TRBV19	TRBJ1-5	CASGSNQPQHF
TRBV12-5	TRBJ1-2	CASGSEQASSGYTF
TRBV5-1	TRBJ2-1	CASSLEPPAGGRNEQFF
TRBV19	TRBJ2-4	CASSIQGPRNIQYF
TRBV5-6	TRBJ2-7	CASSPDMDWYEQYF
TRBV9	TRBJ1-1	CASSVGQSRTEAFF
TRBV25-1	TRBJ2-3	CASSVREQGRIDTQYF
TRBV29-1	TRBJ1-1	CSAGHRGTEAFF
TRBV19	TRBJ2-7	CASSGPGNYEQYF
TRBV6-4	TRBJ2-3	CASIKRAGGSDTQYF
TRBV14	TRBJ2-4	CASSQQQTGRQYF
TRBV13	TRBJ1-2	CASSLEDYGYTF
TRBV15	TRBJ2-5	CATSRYGGVQETQYF
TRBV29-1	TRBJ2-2	CSARPKSTGELFF
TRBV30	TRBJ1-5	CAWSEVEGRQPQHF
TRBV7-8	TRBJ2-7	CASSRLTGGEQYF
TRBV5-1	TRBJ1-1	CASGKTGGDTEAFF
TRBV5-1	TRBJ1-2	CASSPEPGRNNYGYTF
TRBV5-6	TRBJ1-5	CASSSQGGSNQPQHF
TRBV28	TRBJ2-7	CASSQGPNYEQYF
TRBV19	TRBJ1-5	CASSILPGPNQPQHF
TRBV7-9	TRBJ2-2	CASSSRDSTGELFF
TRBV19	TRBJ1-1	CASRGTALEDTEAFF
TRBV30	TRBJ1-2	CAWSVRQGGYGYTF
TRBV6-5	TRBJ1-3	CASRKQGGGNTIYF
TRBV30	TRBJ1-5	CAWTRPGQNNQPQHF
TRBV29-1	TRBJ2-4	CSVLGAGTGVAKNIQYF
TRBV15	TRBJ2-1	CATSRVLGQYNEQFF
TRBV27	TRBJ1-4	CASSLGFEGGEKLFF
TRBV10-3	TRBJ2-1	CAISGGLAKDYNEQFF
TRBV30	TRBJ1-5	CAWSVLGNQPQHF
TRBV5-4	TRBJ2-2	CASSLREAGELFF
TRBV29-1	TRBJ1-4	CSVQQGSEKLFF
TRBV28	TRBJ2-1	CASRAASSYNEQFF
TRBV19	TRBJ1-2	CASTGQGGYTF
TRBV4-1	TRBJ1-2	CASSRERQGISGYTF
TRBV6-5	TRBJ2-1	CASSYLGEQFF
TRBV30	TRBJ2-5	CAWSRKGVRGPRETQYF
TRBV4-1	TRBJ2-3	CASSQGSGTDTQYF
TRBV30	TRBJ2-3	CAWSVSGPDTQYF
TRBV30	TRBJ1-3	CASKLTAGNTIYF
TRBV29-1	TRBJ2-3	CSVGSSTDTQYF
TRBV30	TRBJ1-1	CAWSQGIKAFF
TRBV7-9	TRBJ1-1	CAGVRDSPEAFF
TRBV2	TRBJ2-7	CASQNKASYEQYF